This T cell receptor beta chain was captured by sequencing in a study of beta chain features in type 1 diabetes. CD45RO/CCR7/CD25/CD127/CD95/CD27 staining was used to isolate CD4+ naive, central memory, regulatory and stem cell-like memory cells by sorting. The V gene lost 1 base and the J gene lost 4 bases, with 13 bases spanning the gap. Looked up from germline, CDR1 is MNHNS and CDR2 is SASEGT. The CDR3 is made up of 15 amino acids. Reverse transcription of all isolated RNA meant that expressed TCRB transcripts were sequenced. Produced via immunoSEQ multiplex PCR; TCRdb's table is partial and in-frame only. The sample shows 130,000 to 150,000 clones, 6.9% of them seen only once. General observations from the study: Whether TCRB rearrangement is influenced by HLA type went unresolved here. A pattern of fewer insertions and more deletions at VDJ junctions was seen in type 1 diabetes patients.

Comments on this clone: The antigen is undetermined.

The receptor's source is a woman between 25 and 40 years old in good health. The V call is TRBV6-1, the J call TRBJ1-2, with a weak D call TRBD1 (6 bases). Sequencing used central memory CD4+ T cells from blood. The CDR3 sequence: CASSEESQDSYGYTF. CDR3 bases: TGTGCCAGCAGTGAAGAATCCCAGGACAGCTATGGCTACACCTTC.